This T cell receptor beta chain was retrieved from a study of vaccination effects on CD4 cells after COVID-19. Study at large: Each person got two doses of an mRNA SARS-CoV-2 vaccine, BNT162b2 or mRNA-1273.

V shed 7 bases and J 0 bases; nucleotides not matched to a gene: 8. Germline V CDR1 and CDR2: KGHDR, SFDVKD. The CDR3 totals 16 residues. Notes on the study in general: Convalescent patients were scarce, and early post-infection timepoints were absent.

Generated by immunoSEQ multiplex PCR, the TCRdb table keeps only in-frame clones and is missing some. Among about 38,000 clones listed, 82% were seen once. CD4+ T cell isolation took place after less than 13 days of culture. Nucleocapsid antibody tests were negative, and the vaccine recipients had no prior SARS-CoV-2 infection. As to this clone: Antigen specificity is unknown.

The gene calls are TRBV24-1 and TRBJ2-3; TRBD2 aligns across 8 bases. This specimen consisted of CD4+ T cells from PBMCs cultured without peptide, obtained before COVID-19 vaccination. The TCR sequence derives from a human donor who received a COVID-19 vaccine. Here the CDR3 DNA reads TGTGCCACCAGCACCTCTGGCGGGGGGAGCACAGATACGCAGTATTTT. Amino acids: CATSTSGGGSTDTQYF.